A selection of T cell receptor beta chains follows, all from one sample in a study of blood T cell repertoires in COVID-19. The table came from immunoSEQ multiplex PCR; TCRdb's copy has only in-frame clones and leaves some out. This sample has roughly 140,000 clones; roughly 76% occur once, and the top ten carry roughly 8.4%. Sequenced input: peripheral blood. Source of these receptors: a human donor with acute or convalescent COVID-19. The donor label of this sample is uncertain. Both conserved end residues are trimmed from each CDR3. D genes are given only for firm matches.

>-|TRBV7-6|TRBJ2-1
ASSLGERGRNEQF
>TRBD1|TRBV11-2|TRBJ1-1
ASSPDRGSLTEAF
>-|TRBV4-1|TRBJ1-6
ASSQEIGISRRHSPLH
>-|TRBV10-3|TRBJ2-2
AISEKGRGTGELF
>-|TRBV2|TRBJ1-1
ASGEVPNTEAF
>-|TRBV5-4|TRBJ1-2
ASSFGTANYGYT
>TRBD2|TRBV19|TRBJ2-5
ASRASGETQY
>TRBD2|TRBV5-4|TRBJ2-1
ASSLFSGGAYPNEQF
>TRBD1|TRBV2|TRBJ2-5
ASTRNTGGSETQY
>TRBD1|TRBV2|TRBJ2-3
ASTRQGSHYTQY
>-|TRBV19|TRBJ2-7
ASSNGGGPYEQY
>TRBD1|TRBV29-1|TRBJ1-1
SGGQGAGYTEAF
>TRBD1|TRBV12-5|TRBJ1-2
ASGLSGTDGYT
>-|TRBV6-1|TRBJ1-1
ASSERAGLGAF
>-|TRBV19|TRBJ1-5
ASSMRPPGNQPQH
>-|TRBV6-6|TRBJ2-1
ASTPGGESYNEQF
>-|TRBV4-1|TRBJ1-3
ASSQARTGGNTIY
>-|TRBV5-6|TRBJ1-2
ASSPGTGFGYGYT
>-|TRBV10-3|TRBJ1-2
AISESKGGYGYT
>-|TRBV30|TRBJ2-1
AWSVIHLATYNEQF
>-|TRBV5-1|TRBJ1-1
ASSFQVGNTEAF
>TRBD1|TRBV6-5|TRBJ2-1
ASSSPQGAYDNEQF
>-|TRBV12-3/TRBV12-4|TRBJ1-1
ASSLTRDTEAF
>-|TRBV7-9|TRBJ2-7
ASSDLRPPYEQY
>TRBD1|TRBV24-1|TRBJ1-5
ATSDRIGTGGNQPQH
>-|TRBV7-2|TRBJ1-1
ASSLVGGGDTEAF
>-|TRBV28|TRBJ2-1
ASSPYGGSSYNEQF
>TRBD2|TRBV6-5|TRBJ2-3
ASIISGLSTDTQY
>TRBD2|TRBV9|TRBJ2-3
ASSPRGDSTDTQY
>-|TRBV6-1|TRBJ1-1
ASSEAWRATEAF
>-|TRBV30|TRBJ1-5
AWSETVSNQPQH
>TRBD1|TRBV5-4|TRBJ1-6
ASSLGQGDSPLH
>TRBD1|TRBV12-3/TRBV12-4|TRBJ2-6
ASSPGTEPT
>TRBD1|TRBV6-5|TRBJ1-1
ASSFYQGAGTEAF
>-|TRBV14|TRBJ2-6
ASSPPAGANVLT
>-|TRBV10-3|TRBJ2-4
AISDRDTPD
>TRBD1|TRBV24-1|TRBJ1-5
ATSEQGAEQPQH
>TRBD1|TRBV6-4|TRBJ1-4
ASSDLGQGGEKLF
>-|TRBV10-3|TRBJ2-5
AISVHPGETQY
>-|TRBV30|TRBJ1-1
AWSVHAGNTEAF
>-|TRBV7-2|TRBJ1-3
ASRPRGLSGNTIY
>-|TRBV16|TRBJ1-2
ASTPEGYGYT
>-|TRBV2|TRBJ2-3
ASRRTPSSSTDTQY
>-|TRBV7-9|TRBJ2-1
ASSSGFSYNEQF
>-|TRBV12-3/TRBV12-4|TRBJ1-5
ASSSELNQPQH
>-|TRBV9|TRBJ2-2
ASRDGVATGELF
>TRBD2|TRBV6-5|TRBJ2-1
ASSIAGTYNEQF
>-|TRBV19|TRBJ1-5
ASSINWGGNQPQH
>-|TRBV25-1|TRBJ1-5
ASGRGGNNQPQH
>TRBD1|TRBV4-1|TRBJ1-3
ASSPLDRQGYTIY
>TRBD2|TRBV19|TRBJ2-2
ASSILAGGPSNTGELF
>-|TRBV4-1|TRBJ1-5
ASSHSQGNQPQH
>-|TRBV6-5|TRBJ1-2
ASSQTLVYGYT
>-|TRBV6-4|TRBJ2-2
ASKKANTGELF
>-|TRBV6-5|TRBJ1-1
ASSYIMNTEAF